Sequencing of this T cell receptor (beta chain) was carried out in a study of shared clonotypes between healthy human individuals (dated by TCRdb to 2018 to 2020). Background on the whole study: The cohort included three men and two women between 18 and 49 years of age. Per donor, three plates each were used for CD4 naive and CD4 memory, two for CD8 naive, and one for CD8 memory. The study deeply sequenced blood TCR repertoires of five healthy adults to estimate repertoire size and the extent of clonotype sharing between individuals. To increase sequencing depth and limit assay-specific biases, different laboratories used diverse techniques to prepare libraries and sequence TCR repertoires. Each donor's leukapheresis produced roughly between roughly 0.85 and 9 billion PBMCs. Here is what the overall study found, with its caveats: Only blood was sampled, and tissue TCR repertoires likely differ from those in blood. When several donors were compared, the shared fraction of clonotypes was around 5% for naive CD4, less than 4% for naive CD8, more than 2% for memory CD4, and 0.35% to 0.5% for memory CD8. Estimated clonotype richness was generally larger for naive than for memory subsets. Compared with non-shared clonotypes, the clonotypes found in all four sorted-subset donors had higher generation probabilities. Based on pairwise subsampling, the degree of clonotype sharing among donors was expected to be affected by sequencing depth. Rarefaction of sorted-subset datasets indicated incomplete sequencing despite the large sequencing depth. Because the study included a small number of donors, the genetic and exposure-history diversity represented was limited.

TCR CDR3 regions were amplified from genomic DNA by multiplex PCR using the deep immunoSEQ assay. For each cell subset, the extracted genomic DNA was distributed evenly across all wells of several immunoSEQ 96-well plates, and each plate served as one replicate. Each replicate PCR for sorted subsets received around 0.2 ug genomic DNA, equal to about 30,000 T cell genomes. Purified libraries were measured with a Qubit 3.0 fluorometer, size-checked on a Bioanalyzer 2100, and measured again with the KAPA Library Quantification kit. Every immunoSEQ 96-well plate was sequenced on a separate single-read 150-cycle Illumina NextSeq 550 flow cell. In the authors' own workflow: Because the immunoSEQ output held only junctional sequences and lacked quality scores, the filtering could not match the filtering applied to full-length reads. Sequences were annotated with PyIR, a Python wrapper for IgBLAST v1.9, using IMGT germline references to assign V/J genes and CDR3. Reads were filtered out if the reads had weak V/J assignments (E-value above 1e-6), no CDR3, stop codons, out-of-frame junctions, or ambiguous translated residues. A V3J clonotype was defined by an identical inferred V gene, J gene, and CDR3 amino acid sequence. To compute the percentage overlap between repertoires, the number of shared unique clonotypes was divided by the size of the smaller repertoire. Richness of each repertoire was evaluated using RTK rarefaction, the Chao1 estimator, and Recon v2.1 estimates of unobserved clonotypes. Generation probabilities were computed with OLGA for all TCRbeta clonotypes obtained by the gDNA method from several donors. TCRdb mirrors the immuneACCESS table, restricted to in-frame sequences. Some clones are absent from its copies; in checked studies, under half trace to an unresolved V gene, and the reason for the others is unknown. V, J and clone size reflect that table, while D and trimming were determined from the DNA. Counted in this sample were 2 million to 2.5 million clones; less than 95% of them appeared once. The ten largest clonotypes hold 0.37% of the sample.

A few counts support this clone. Its antigen is not yet known. The input lacks base qualities; no much larger clone sits a single base away. The donors were healthy, HIV-negative adults with no recently reported acute infections or vaccinations. Only Caucasian adults living in Nashville, Tennessee, USA were represented among the donors. Magnetic negative selection was used to enrich CD4+ T cells, after which naive cells were positively selected on CD45RA and the negative fraction became the memory subset. Blood was collected by leukapheresis, and PBMCs were isolated by Ficoll-Histopaque density gradient centrifugation and then cryopreserved in liquid nitrogen vapor phase. Analytical flow cytometry was used to check the purity and quantity of each magnetically sorted T cell population. Genomic DNA was isolated from every sorted fraction and measured by UV absorbance on a Nanodrop 2000c. The CDR3 starts with the cysteine, ends with the phenylalanine, and has 13 residues. CDR3 DNA is the only sequence kept; it has 39 bases, read in frame from the first base. From a lookup of the germline V gene (reference sequence), CDR1 and CDR2 are SEHNR and FQNEAQ. V loses 3 bases of germline sequence and J loses 5 bases, and the interval between the two ends is 10 bases.

The sequence came from a man aged 18 to 30 in good health. Some clones in this sample may be carry-over from other donors' samples. Sequencing was carried out using naive CD4+ T cells from PBMCs. The sample's cell subset or site label is to be understood as: CD45RA+ positively selected. The sequence is built from TRBV7-9 and TRBJ1-1, with the D gene not confidently named. The CDR3 protein is CASSFGLRTEAFF. The nucleotide sequence reads as follows: TGTGCCAGCAGCTTTGGACTCAGGACTGAAGCTTTCTTT.